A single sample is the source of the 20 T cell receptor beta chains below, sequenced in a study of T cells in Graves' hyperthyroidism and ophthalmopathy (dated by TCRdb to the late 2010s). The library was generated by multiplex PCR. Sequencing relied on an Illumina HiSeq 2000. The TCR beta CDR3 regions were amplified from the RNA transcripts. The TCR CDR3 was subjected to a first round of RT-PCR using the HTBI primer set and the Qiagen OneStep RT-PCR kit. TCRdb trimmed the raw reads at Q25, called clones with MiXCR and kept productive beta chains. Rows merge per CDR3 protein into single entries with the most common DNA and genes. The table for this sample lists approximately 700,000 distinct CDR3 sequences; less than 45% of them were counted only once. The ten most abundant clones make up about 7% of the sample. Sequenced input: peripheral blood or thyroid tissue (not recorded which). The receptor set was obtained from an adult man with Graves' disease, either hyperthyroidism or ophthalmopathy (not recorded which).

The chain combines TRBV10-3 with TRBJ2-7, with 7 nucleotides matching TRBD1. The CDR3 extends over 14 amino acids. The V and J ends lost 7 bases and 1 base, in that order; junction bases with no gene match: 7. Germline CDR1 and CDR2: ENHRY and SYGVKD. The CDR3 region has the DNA TGTGCCATCAACCCGACAGGGCCTTCCTACGAGCAGTACTTC. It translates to CAINPTGPSYEQYF.

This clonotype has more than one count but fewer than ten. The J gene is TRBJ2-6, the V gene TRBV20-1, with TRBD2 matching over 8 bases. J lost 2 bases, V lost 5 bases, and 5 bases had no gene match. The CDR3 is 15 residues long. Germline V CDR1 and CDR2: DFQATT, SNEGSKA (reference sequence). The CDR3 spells CSALPGGAGANVLTF. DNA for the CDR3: TGCAGTGCTCTCCCCGGGGGGGCTGGGGCCAACGTCCTGACTTTC.

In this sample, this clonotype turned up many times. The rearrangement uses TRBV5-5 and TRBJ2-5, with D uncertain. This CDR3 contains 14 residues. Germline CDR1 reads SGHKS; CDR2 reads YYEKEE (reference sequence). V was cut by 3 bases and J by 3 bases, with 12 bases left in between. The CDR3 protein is CASSSEYWEETQYF. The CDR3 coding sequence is TGTGCCAGCAGCTCCGAGTATTGGGAAGAGACCCAGTACTTC.

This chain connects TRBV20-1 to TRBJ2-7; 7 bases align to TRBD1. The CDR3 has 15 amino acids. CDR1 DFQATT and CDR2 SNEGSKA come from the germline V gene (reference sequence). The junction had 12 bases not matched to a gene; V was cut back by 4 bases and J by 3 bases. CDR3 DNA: TGCAGTGCTAAATTATCGGGACAGATACACTACGAGCAGTACTTC. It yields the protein CSAKLSGQIHYEQYF.

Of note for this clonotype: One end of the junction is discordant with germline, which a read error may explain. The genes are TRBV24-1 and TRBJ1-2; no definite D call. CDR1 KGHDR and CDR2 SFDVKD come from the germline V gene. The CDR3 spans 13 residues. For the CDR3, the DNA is TGTACCACCAGTGGTTTGCCTACCTATGGCTACACCTTC. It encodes CTTSGLPTYGYTF.

The CDR3 sequence is CASSFPGESSYGYTF. The CDR3 DNA is TGCGCCAGCAGCTTCCCCGGGGAATCCAGCTATGGCTACACCTTC. J is TRBJ1-2 and V is TRBV4-1; no firm D call. The CDR3 has 15 amino acids. Trimming pared 5 bases from V and 4 bases from J, leaving 17 bases between. CDR1 is MGHRA and CDR2 is YSYEKL in the germline V gene.

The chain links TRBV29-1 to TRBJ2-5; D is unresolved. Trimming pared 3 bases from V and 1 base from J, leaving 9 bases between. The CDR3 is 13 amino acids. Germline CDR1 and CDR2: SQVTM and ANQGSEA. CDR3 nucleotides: TGCAGCGTTGAGTCTGGGATCCAAGAGACCCAGTACTTC. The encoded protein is CSVESGIQETQYF. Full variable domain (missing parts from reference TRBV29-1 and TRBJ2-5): SAVISQKPSRDICQRGTSLTIQCQVDSQVTMMFWYRQQPGQSLTLIATANQGSEATYESGFVIDKFPISRPNLTFSTLTVSNMSPEDSSIYLCSVESGIQETQYFGPGTRLLVL.

This CDR3 reads CASSQFTGGGYTEAFF. The CDR3 DNA follows: TGTGCCAGCAGCCAATTCACAGGGGGAGGGTACACTGAAGCTTTCTTT. The V and J genes are TRBV7-9 and TRBJ1-1; 8 bases map to TRBD1. The CDR3 loop spans 16 amino acids. With V trimmed by 5 bases and J by 3 bases, 11 bases remained unmatched. Looked up from germline, CDR1 is SEHNR and CDR2 is FQNEAQ (reference sequence).

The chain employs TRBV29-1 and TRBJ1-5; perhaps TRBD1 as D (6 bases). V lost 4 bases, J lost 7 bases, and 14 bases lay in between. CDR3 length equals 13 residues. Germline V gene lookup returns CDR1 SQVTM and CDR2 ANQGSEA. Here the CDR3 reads CSVGGGLNQPQHF. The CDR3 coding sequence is TGCAGCGTTGGGGGGGGGCTGAACCAGCCCCAGCATTTT. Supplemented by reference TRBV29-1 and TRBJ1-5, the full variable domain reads SAVISQKPSRDICQRGTSLTIQCQVDSQVTMMFWYRQQPGQSLTLIATANQGSEATYESGFVIDKFPISRPNLTFSTLTVSNMSPEDSSIYLCSVGGGLNQPQHFGDGTRLSIL.

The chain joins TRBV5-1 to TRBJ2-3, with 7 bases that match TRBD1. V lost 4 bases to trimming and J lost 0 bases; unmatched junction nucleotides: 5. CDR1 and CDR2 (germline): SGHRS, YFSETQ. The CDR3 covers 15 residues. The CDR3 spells CASSPTTGSTDTQYF. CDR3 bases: TGCGCCAGCAGCCCCACGACAGGGAGCACAGATACGCAGTATTTT.

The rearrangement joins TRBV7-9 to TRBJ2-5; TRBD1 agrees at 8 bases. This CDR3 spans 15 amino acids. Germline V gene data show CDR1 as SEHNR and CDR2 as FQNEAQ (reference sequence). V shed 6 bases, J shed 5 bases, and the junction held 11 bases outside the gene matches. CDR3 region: CASSEFRGRRETQYF. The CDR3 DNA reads TGTGCCAGCAGTGAGTTCAGGGGGCGCAGGGAGACCCAGTACTTC. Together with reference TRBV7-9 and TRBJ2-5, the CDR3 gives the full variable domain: DTGVSQNPRHKITKRGQNVTFRCDPISEHNRLYWYRQTLGQGPEFLTYFQNEAQLEKSRLLSDRFSAERPKGSFSTLEIQRTEQGDSAMYLCASSEFRGRRETQYFGPGTRLLVL.

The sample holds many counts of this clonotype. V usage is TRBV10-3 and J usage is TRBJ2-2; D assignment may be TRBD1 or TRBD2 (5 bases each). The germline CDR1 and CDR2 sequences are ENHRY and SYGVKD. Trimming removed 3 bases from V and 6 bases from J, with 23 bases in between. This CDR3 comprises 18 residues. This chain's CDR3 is CAISDPTLGDAESGELFF. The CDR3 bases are TGTGCCATCAGTGACCCCACCTTAGGGGACGCCGAGTCCGGGGAGCTGTTTTTT.

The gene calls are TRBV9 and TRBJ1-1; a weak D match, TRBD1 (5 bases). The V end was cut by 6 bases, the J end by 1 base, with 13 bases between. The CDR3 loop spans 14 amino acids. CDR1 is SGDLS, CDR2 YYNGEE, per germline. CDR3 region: CASKPGIANTEAFF. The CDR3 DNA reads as TGTGCCAGCAAACCAGGGATTGCGAACACTGAAGCTTTCTTT.

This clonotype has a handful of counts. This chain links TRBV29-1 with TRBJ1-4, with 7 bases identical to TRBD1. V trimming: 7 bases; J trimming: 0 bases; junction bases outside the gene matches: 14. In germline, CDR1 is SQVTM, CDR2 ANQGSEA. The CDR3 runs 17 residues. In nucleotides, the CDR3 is TGCAGCGCCCGAGGGACAGACATTACGGCAACTAATGAAAAACTGTTTTTT. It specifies CSARGTDITATNEKLFF.

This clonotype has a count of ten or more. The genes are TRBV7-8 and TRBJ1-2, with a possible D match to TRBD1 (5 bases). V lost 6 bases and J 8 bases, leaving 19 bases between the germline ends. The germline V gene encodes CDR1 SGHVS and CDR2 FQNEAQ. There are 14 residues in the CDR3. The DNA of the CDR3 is TGTGCCAGCAGATTAAGTTGGCAGGGTGACGGCTACACCTTC. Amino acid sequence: CASRLSWQGDGYTF. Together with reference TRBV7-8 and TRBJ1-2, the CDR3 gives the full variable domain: GAGVSQSPRYKVAKRGQDVALRCDPISGHVSLFWYQQALGQGPEFLTYFQNEAQLDKSGLPSDRFFAERPEGSVSTLKIQRTQQEDSAVYLCASRLSWQGDGYTFGSGTRLTVV.

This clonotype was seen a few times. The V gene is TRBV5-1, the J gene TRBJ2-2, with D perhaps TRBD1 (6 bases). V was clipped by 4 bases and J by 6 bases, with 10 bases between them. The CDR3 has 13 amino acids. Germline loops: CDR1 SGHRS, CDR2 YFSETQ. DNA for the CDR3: TGCGCCAGCAGCCTAGGACAGCCCGGGGAGCTGTTTTTT. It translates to CASSLGQPGELFF.

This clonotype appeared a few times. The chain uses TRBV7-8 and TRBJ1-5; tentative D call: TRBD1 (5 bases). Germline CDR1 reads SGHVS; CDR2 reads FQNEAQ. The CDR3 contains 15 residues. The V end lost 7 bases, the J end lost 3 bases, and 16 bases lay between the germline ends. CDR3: CASIKYRGANQPQHF. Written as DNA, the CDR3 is TGTGCCAGCATCAAGTACCGGGGCGCCAATCAGCCCCAGCATTTT.

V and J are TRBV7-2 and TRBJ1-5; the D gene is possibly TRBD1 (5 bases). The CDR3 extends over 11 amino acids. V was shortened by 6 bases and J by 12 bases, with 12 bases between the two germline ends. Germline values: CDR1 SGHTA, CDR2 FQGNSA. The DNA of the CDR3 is TGTGCCAGCAGTGAAGAGAGGGGCCAGCATTTT. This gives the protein CASSEERGQHF.

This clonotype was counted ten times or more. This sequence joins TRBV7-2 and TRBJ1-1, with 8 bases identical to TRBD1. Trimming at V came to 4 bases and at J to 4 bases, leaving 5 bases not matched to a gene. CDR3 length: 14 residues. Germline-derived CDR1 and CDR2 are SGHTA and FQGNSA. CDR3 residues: CASSSRGLVTEAFF. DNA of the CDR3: TGTGCCAGCAGCTCCAGGGGGCTAGTCACTGAAGCTTTCTTT.

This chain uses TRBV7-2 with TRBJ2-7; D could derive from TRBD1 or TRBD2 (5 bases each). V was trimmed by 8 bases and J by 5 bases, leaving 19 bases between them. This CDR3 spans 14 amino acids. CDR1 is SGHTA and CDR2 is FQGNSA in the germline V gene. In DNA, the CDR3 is TGTGCCAGCTCACCACAGGTCCGAGGGAACGAGCAGTACTTC. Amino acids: CASSPQVRGNEQYF.